A single sample is the source of the 10 T cell receptor beta chains below, sequenced in a study of cytomegalovirus exposure and HLA in healthy donors. The primer mix had 60 Vbeta and 13 Jbeta primers. Here immunoSEQ multiplex PCR was the method, and the copy in TCRdb shows in-frame clones only, minus some. The sample consists of around 150,000 clones, less than 90% of them appearing once. Sequencing was performed on PBMCs. The receptors derive from a man in his fifties in good health and CMV-seropositive.

The genes are TRBV6-5 and TRBJ2-3, with TRBD1 identical over 9 bases. This CDR3 contains 15 residues. Germline V lookup: CDR1 MNHEY, CDR2 SVGAGI. V trimming: 6 bases; J trimming: 4 bases; junction bases outside the gene matches: 8. In DNA, the CDR3 is TGTGCCAGCAGGACCCGGGGACAGGGTCCAGATACGCAGTATTTT. It yields the protein CASRTRGQGPDTQYF.

The chain has TRBV6-5 and TRBJ2-4; 7 bases map to TRBD1. V lost 6 bases to trimming and J lost 11 bases; unmatched junction nucleotides: 16. CDR1 and CDR2 (germline): MNHEY, SVGAGI. There are 15 residues in the CDR3. CDR3 amino acids: CASSESTGRGGLQYF. The CDR3 DNA follows: TGTGCCAGCAGCGAGTCGACAGGGAGAGGGGGTCTTCAGTACTTC.

The chain links TRBV9 to TRBJ2-1, with TRBD2 matching over 9 bases. Looked up from germline, CDR1 is SGDLS and CDR2 is YYNGEE. The CDR3 length is 16 residues. The V gene end was trimmed by 0 bases and the J gene end by 10 bases; junction bases not matched to a gene: 11. The CDR3 region has the DNA TGTGCCAGCAGCGTAGGAGGTAGCGGGAGCCCCCACGAGCAGTTCTTC. Translating gives CASSVGGSGSPHEQFF.

The chain has TRBV5-8 and TRBJ2-7; 9 bases agree with TRBD1. Germline V gene data show CDR1 as SGHTS and CDR2 as YDEGEE. This CDR3 contains 16 residues. Germline trimming cut 4 bases from V and 4 bases from J; bases unmatched to any gene: 12. This CDR3 is CASSDSTGQGLYEQYF. CDR3 sequence (DNA): TGTGCCAGCAGCGATTCGACGGGACAGGGCTTATACGAGCAGTACTTC.

V gene TRBV7-3 combines with J gene TRBJ2-2; the match to TRBD2 covers 8 bases. CDR3 length: 15 residues. Germline V gives CDR1 SGHTA, CDR2 FQGTGA. Unmatched junction bases numbered 8, after V lost 7 bases and J lost 4 bases. CDR3 amino acids: CASTQSGTSTGELFF. CDR3 DNA: TGTGCCAGCACCCAATCCGGGACTAGCACCGGGGAGCTGTTTTTT.

The CDR3 reads CASSHTGTIYEQYF. DNA for the CDR3: TGCGCCAGCAGCCATACCGGGACTATCTACGAGCAGTACTTC. V usage is TRBV5-1 and J usage is TRBJ2-7; 7 bases are a match to TRBD2. V dropped 4 bases and J dropped 3; count of bases not matched to a gene: 7. Germline lookup yields CDR1 SGHRS and CDR2 YFSETQ. This CDR3 spans 14 amino acids.

This sequence joins TRBV5-1 and TRBJ2-5; 16 nucleotides align to TRBD2. The CDR3 consists of 17 residues. Germline loops: CDR1 SGHRS, CDR2 YFSETQ. Trimming cost V 4 bases and J 1 base; bases outside gene matches: 4. Here the CDR3 DNA reads TGCGCCAGCAGCCGAGGGACTAGCGGGGGGGCCCAAGAGACCCAGTACTTC. Translated: CASSRGTSGGAQETQYF.

This clone is a singleton in its sample. The chain employs TRBV28 and TRBJ1-4; the D gene is possibly TRBD1 (6 bases). The ends were cut back, 2 bases at V and 7 bases at J, with 11 bases in the middle. In germline, CDR1 is MDHEN, CDR2 SYDVKM. This CDR3 is built from 14 residues. CDR3 bases: TGTGCCAGCAGTTTAACAGGGCCCCTTGAAAAACTGTTTTTT. Protein sequence: CASSLTGPLEKLFF.

The gene calls are TRBV16 and TRBJ1-6, with 9 bases matching TRBD1. The length of the CDR3 is 15 residues. The ends lost 3 bases at V and 8 bases at J; junction bases unmatched: 5. The germline gives CDR1 KGHSY, CDR2 FQNENV. CDR3 amino acids: CASSQSTGGDSPLHF. In DNA, the CDR3 is TGTGCCAGCAGCCAGTCAACAGGGGGCGATTCACCCCTCCACTTT.

This rearrangement joins TRBV5-4 to TRBJ2-5; 9 bases are shared with TRBD2. This CDR3 is built from 16 residues. Trimming cost V 0 bases and J 5 bases; bases outside gene matches: 8. The V gene's germline CDR1 is SGHNT and CDR2 YYREEE (reference sequence). The CDR3, as DNA: TGTGCCAGCAGCTTGGTGGTAGCGGGGGAAGGGGAGACCCAGTACTTC. Translating it yields CASSLVVAGEGETQYF. The full variable domain, completed using reference TRBV5-4 and TRBJ2-5, is ETGVTQSPTHLIKTRGQQVTLRCSSQSGHNTVSWYQQALGQGPQFIFQYYREEENGRGNFPPRFSGLQFPNYSSELNVNALELDDSALYLCASSLVVAGEGETQYFGPGTRLLVL.